This passage covers 25 T cell receptor beta chains from one sample sequenced in a study of cytomegalovirus exposure and HLA in healthy donors. Amplification used 60 Vbeta primers and 13 Jbeta primers. The protocol was immunoSEQ multiplex PCR, while the TCRdb copy is restricted to in-frame clones and leaves out a portion. The sample holds under 130,000 clones; under 80% are singletons and the top ten take over 7%. Sequenced material: PBMCs. The receptors were gathered from a middle-aged woman in good health and CMV-seropositive.

The rearrangement joins TRBV28 to TRBJ1-1; no firm D call. Trimming left V 8 bases short and J 3 bases short, with 7 bases between. The CDR3 length is 11 residues. The germline CDR1 and CDR2 sequences are MDHEN and SYDVKM. DNA of the CDR3: TGTGCCAGCCGAGCCTACACTGAAGCTTTCTTT. It specifies CASRAYTEAFF.

V usage is TRBV7-8 and J usage is TRBJ2-5; 7 bases map to TRBD2. The last part of the DNA fits TRBJ2-7 better; the J call may be wrong. The CDR3 is 13 amino acids. Germline V gene lookup returns CDR1 SGHVS and CDR2 FQNEAQ. CDR3 coding DNA: TGTGCCAGCAGCCGGGGGGACCCCTACGAGCAGTACTTC. It specifies CASSRGDPYEQYF.

The chain carries TRBV6-6 and TRBJ2-5; 8 bases are shared with TRBD1. The J call may be incorrect, as the DNA end agrees better with TRBJ2-7. The CDR3 covers 14 residues. Germline V lookup: CDR1 MNHNY, CDR2 SVGAGI (reference sequence). CDR3 in amino acids: CASSFRDRPYEQYF. The DNA for the CDR3 is TGTGCCAGCAGCTTCCGGGACAGGCCCTACGAGCAGTACTTC.

V is TRBV9 and J is TRBJ2-1, with a possible D match to TRBD2 (6 bases). From germline, CDR1 is SGDLS and CDR2 YYNGEE. The CDR3 consists of 15 residues. Trimming pared 0 bases from V and 4 bases from J, leaving 11 bases between. Here the CDR3 reads CASSVDDGGYNEQFF. DNA for the CDR3: TGTGCCAGCAGCGTAGATGACGGGGGTTACAATGAGCAGTTCTTC.

This clone was found a few times. This chain connects TRBV10-1 to TRBJ1-2, with D perhaps matching TRBD1 (6 bases). Germline V gene lookup returns CDR1 WNHNN and CDR2 SYGVQD (reference sequence). The CDR3 length is 14 residues. Trimming cost V 6 bases and J 6 bases, with 17 bases left between them. CDR3 bases: TGCGCCAGCAGCGATCGGCTAGGGGGTCATGGCTACACCTTC. This translates into CASSDRLGGHGYTF.

V is TRBV28 and J is TRBJ2-2; 13 nucleotides align to TRBD2. The V gene's germline CDR1 is MDHEN and CDR2 SYDVKM. This CDR3 is built from 19 residues. J gave up 4 bases and V 6 bases, and 14 bases lay outside the gene matches. The CDR3 reads CASSPYRLAGGLGTGELFF. CDR3 nucleotides: TGTGCCAGCAGCCCCTACCGACTAGCGGGGGGATTAGGCACCGGGGAGCTGTTTTTT.

The V gene is TRBV19, the J gene TRBJ2-1; TRBD2 is a possible D gene (6 bases). The CDR3 consists of 11 residues. Germline lookup yields CDR1 LNHDA and CDR2 SQIVND (reference sequence). V was pared by 6 bases and J by 14 bases, with 14 bases between. CDR3 amino acids: CASRGAGFKFF. The DNA for the CDR3 is TGTGCCAGTAGAGGGGCGGGGTTCAAGTTCTTC.

This sequence joins TRBV5-1 and TRBJ2-3; D is unclear. The CDR3 loop spans 14 amino acids. Germline CDR1 reads SGHRS; CDR2 reads YFSETQ. Trimming took off 5 bases at V and 5 bases at J, with 15 bases between the two ends. CDR3 nucleotide sequence: TGCGCCAGCAGACCTAGTAATCTTGGAGATACGCAGTATTTT. The encoded protein is CASRPSNLGDTQYF.

The chain uses TRBV11-2 and TRBJ1-2; D remains ambiguous. Trimming shortened V by 2 bases and J by 0 bases, and 16 bases separated the two germline ends. The CDR3 is made up of 17 amino acids. Germline lookup yields CDR1 SGHAT and CDR2 FQNNGV. The CDR3 spells CASSLTRRSIANYGYTF. CDR3 bases: TGTGCCAGCAGCTTAACCCGAAGAAGCATAGCTAACTATGGCTACACCTTC.

The chain is built from TRBV6-5 and TRBJ2-1, with D possibly being TRBD2 (5 bases). Germline CDR1 and CDR2: MNHEY and SVGAGI. Trimming stripped 11 bases from V and 3 bases from J, with 20 bases between. The CDR3 is 15 residues long. The CDR3 spells CAQTFTGIHYNEQFF. The CDR3 bases are TGTGCCCAGACCTTCACGGGAATTCACTACAATGAGCAGTTCTTC.

V and J are TRBV5-4 and TRBJ2-1, with 7 nucleotides matching TRBD1. The CDR3 runs to 15 residues. V gave up 0 bases and J gave up 3 bases; unmatched junction bases: 3. In germline, CDR1 is SGHNT, CDR2 YYREEE (reference sequence). CDR3 DNA sequence: TGTGCCAGCAGCTTGGACAGGGGTAACTACAATGAGCAGTTCTTC. Translating gives CASSLDRGNYNEQFF.

The V call is TRBV15, the J call TRBJ2-7; 9 bases agree with TRBD1. V lost 5 bases, J lost 6 bases, and 8 bases stayed unmatched. Per the germline V gene, CDR1 is LNHNV and CDR2 is YYDKDF (reference sequence). The CDR3 contains 14 residues. CDR3 nucleotide sequence: TGTGCCACCAGCGGCCGGGACAGGGCCGGCGAGCAGTACTTC. It encodes CATSGRDRAGEQYF.

The rearrangement links TRBV15 to TRBJ2-5, with 11 bases that match TRBD2. The CDR3 totals 18 residues. V was pared by 4 bases and J by 3 bases, with 13 bases of the junction left unmatched. From germline, CDR1 is LNHNV and CDR2 YYDKDF (reference sequence). CDR3 nucleotides: TGTGCCACCAGCATGGGGCTAGCGGGGGGCCAGGGGGAAGAGACCCAGTACTTC. Its protein is CATSMGLAGGQGEETQYF.

This chain joins TRBV13 and TRBJ2-1; the match to TRBD1 covers 11 bases. V trimming: 4 bases; J trimming: 8 bases; junction bases outside the gene matches: 10. The CDR3 covers 16 residues. Germline V lookup: CDR1 PRHDT, CDR2 FYEKMQ (reference sequence). The CDR3 sequence: CASSSKGQGADDEQFF. As DNA, the CDR3 is TGTGCCAGCAGCTCGAAAGGACAGGGGGCCGACGATGAGCAGTTCTTC.

This chain connects TRBV19 to TRBJ1-3; 8 nucleotides agree with TRBD1. This CDR3 has 17 residues. With 7 bases clipped from V and 0 bases from J, the junction kept 11 bases outside the gene matches. Per the germline V gene, CDR1 is LNHDA and CDR2 is SQIVND (reference sequence). CDR3 nucleotides: TGTGCCAGTAAGGGGTACGGGACAGGCAACTCTGGAAACACCATATATTTT. Its translation is CASKGYGTGNSGNTIYF.

The chain recombines TRBV11-2 with TRBJ1-1; D uncertain. Looked up from germline, CDR1 is SGHAT and CDR2 is FQNNGV. Trimming removed 1 base at V and 3 bases at J, with 12 bases between. The CDR3 loop spans 15 amino acids. DNA for the CDR3: TGTGCCAGCAGCTTAGCAGTGAGAGGCGACACTGAAGCTTTCTTT. It translates to CASSLAVRGDTEAFF.

The chain carries TRBV9 and TRBJ2-7, with 9 bases matching TRBD1. The junction had 6 bases not matched to a gene; V was cut back by 4 bases and J by 4 bases. The CDR3 loop spans 14 amino acids. Germline V gene sequence: CDR1 SGDLS, CDR2 YYNGEE. The CDR3 here is CASSLGTGLYEQYF. Here the CDR3 DNA reads TGTGCCAGCAGCCTAGGGACAGGGTTGTACGAGCAGTACTTC.

This clone has a single count. This chain uses TRBV11-2 with TRBJ1-6; possibly TRBD1 for D (5 bases). The ends were cut back, 5 bases at V and 6 bases at J, with 11 bases in the middle. Per the germline V gene, CDR1 is SGHAT and CDR2 is FQNNGV. The CDR3 has 14 residues. CDR3 residues: CASSDLRGNSPLHF. The CDR3 DNA follows: TGTGCCAGCAGCGACCTTAGGGGTAATTCACCCCTCCACTTT.

The genes are TRBV4-3 and TRBJ1-4; TRBD1 aligns across 11 bases. Germline assignment: CDR1 LGHNA and CDR2 YSLEER. Losses at the gene ends were 2 bases for V and 5 bases for J; bases not matched to a gene: 13. This CDR3 is 19 amino acids long. The CDR3 loop reads CASSQIVTDRGHQNEKLFF. CDR3 bases: TGCGCCAGCAGCCAAATCGTGACGGACAGGGGGCATCAAAATGAAAAACTGTTTTTT.

The chain recombines TRBV2 with TRBJ2-7; the D gene is possibly TRBD2 (6 bases). The CDR3 covers 15 residues. Germline V gives CDR1 SNHLY, CDR2 FYNNEI. Trimming removed 2 bases at V and 0 bases at J, with 11 bases between. As DNA, the CDR3 is TGTGCCAGCAGTGAATGGGACGGGAGCTCCTACGAGCAGTACTTC. Translating gives CASSEWDGSSYEQYF. The full variable domain, completed using reference TRBV2 and TRBJ2-7, is EPEVTQTPSHQVTQMGQEVILRCVPISNHLYFYWYRQILGQKVEFLVSFYNNEISEKSEIFDDQFSVERPDGSNFTLKIRSTKLEDSAMYFCASSEWDGSSYEQYFGPGTRLTVT.

The rearrangement joins TRBV7-9 to TRBJ2-2; TRBD1 might be the D (5 bases). CDR1 and CDR2 from the germline V gene are SEHNR and FQNEAQ (reference sequence). The ends were cut back, 1 base at V and 6 bases at J, with 15 bases in the middle. The CDR3 is 16 amino acids. The CDR3 loop is CASSLGQGSGAGELFF. CDR3 DNA: TGTGCCAGCAGCTTAGGGCAGGGTTCCGGAGCCGGGGAGCTGTTTTTT.

CDR3 residues: CASGPMDTQYF. For the CDR3, the DNA is TGTGCCAGCGGGCCTATGGATACGCAGTATTTT. The V call is TRBV28, the J call TRBJ2-3; no definite D call. CDR3 size: 11 residues. V lost 8 bases, J lost 6 bases, and 9 bases lay in between. CDR1 and CDR2 from the germline V gene are MDHEN and SYDVKM.

This chain uses TRBV7-3 with TRBJ2-1; D possibly corresponds to TRBD1 (6 bases). Germline V gene data show CDR1 as SGHTA and CDR2 as FQGTGA. The CDR3 length is 16 residues. Trimming cost V 2 bases and J 4 bases, with 15 bases left between them. DNA of the CDR3: TGTGCCAGCAGCTTAGTGGGTGGGGGCCGGTACAATGAGCAGTTCTTC. Its translation: CASSLVGGGRYNEQFF. Full variable domain (rest looked up from reference TRBV7-3 and TRBJ2-1): GAGVSQTPSNKVTEKGKYVELRCDPISGHTALYWYRQSLGQGPEFLIYFQGTGAADDSGLPNDRFFAVRPEGSVSTLKIQRTERGDSAVYLCASSLVGGGRYNEQFFGPGTRLTVL.

To note about this clone: This sample includes further DNA sequences coding for the same CDR3. The V gene is TRBV10-3, the J gene TRBJ2-1, with 7 bases fitting TRBD1. The length of the CDR3 is 15 residues. Germline V gene lookup returns CDR1 ENHRY and CDR2 SYGVKD. Trimming removed 4 bases from V and 3 bases from J; junction bases left unmatched: 6. The CDR3 spells CAISGQAGGYNEQFF. In DNA form, the CDR3 reads TGTGCCATCAGTGGCCAAGCAGGGGGCTACAATGAGCAGTTCTTC.

V usage is TRBV18 and J usage is TRBJ1-5; the match to TRBD1 covers 9 bases. Germline V gene sequence: CDR1 KGHSH, CDR2 LQKENI. Germline trimming cut 1 base from V and 5 bases from J; bases unmatched to any gene: 12. The CDR3 sequence is 18 residues long. CDR3 amino acids: CASSPRVPGQGGYQPQHF. The CDR3 DNA reads TGTGCCAGCTCACCACGGGTCCCGGGACAGGGAGGGTATCAGCCCCAGCATTTT.